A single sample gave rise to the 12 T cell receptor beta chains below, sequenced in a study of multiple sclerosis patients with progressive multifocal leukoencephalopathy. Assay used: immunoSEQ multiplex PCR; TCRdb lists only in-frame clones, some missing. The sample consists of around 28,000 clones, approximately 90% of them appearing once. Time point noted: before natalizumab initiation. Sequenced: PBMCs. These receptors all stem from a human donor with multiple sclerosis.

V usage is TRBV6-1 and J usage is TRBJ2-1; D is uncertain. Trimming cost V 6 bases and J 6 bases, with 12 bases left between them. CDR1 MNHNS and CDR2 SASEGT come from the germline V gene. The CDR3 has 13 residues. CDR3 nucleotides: TGTGCCAGCAGACCTCTCAAGAGCAATGAGCAGTTCTTC. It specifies CASRPLKSNEQFF.

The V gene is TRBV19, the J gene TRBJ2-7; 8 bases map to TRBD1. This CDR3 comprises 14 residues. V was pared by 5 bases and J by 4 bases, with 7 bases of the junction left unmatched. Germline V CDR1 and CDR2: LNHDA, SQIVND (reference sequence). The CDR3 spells CASSPGQGGYEQYF. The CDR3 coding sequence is TGTGCCAGTAGTCCTGGACAGGGTGGGTACGAGCAGTACTTC.

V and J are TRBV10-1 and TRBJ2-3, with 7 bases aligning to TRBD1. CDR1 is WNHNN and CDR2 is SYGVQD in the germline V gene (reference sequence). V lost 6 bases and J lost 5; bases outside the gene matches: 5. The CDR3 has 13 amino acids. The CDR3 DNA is TGCGCCAGCAGCAGACAGGGCGTAGATACGCAGTATTTT. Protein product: CASSRQGVDTQYF.

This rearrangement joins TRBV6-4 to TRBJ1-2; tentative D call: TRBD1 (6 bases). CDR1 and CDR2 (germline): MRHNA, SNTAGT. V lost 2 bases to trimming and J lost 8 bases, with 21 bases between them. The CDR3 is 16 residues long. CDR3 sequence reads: CASSDSGRGSVGGYTF. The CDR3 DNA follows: TGTGCCAGCAGTGACAGTGGCAGGGGAAGTGTAGGGGGCTACACCTTC.

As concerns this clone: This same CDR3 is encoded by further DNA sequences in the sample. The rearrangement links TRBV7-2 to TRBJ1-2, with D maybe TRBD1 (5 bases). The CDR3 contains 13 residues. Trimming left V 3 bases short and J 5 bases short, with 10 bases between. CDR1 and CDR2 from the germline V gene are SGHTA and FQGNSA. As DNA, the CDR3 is TGTGCCAGCAGCTTGGGGGGTCGATATGGCTACACCTTC. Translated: CASSLGGRYGYTF.

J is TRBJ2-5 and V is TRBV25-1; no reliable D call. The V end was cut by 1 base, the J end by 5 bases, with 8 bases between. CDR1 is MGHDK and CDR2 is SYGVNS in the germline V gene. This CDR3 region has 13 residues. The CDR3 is CASSEWLGETQYF. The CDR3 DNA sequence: TGTGCCAGCAGTGAATGGCTTGGGGAGACCCAGTACTTC. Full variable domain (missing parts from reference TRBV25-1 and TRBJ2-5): EADIYQTPRYLVIGTGKKITLECSQTMGHDKMYWYQQDPGMELHLIHYSYGVNSTEKGDLSSESTVSRIRTEHFPLTLESARPSHTSQYLCASSEWLGETQYFGPGTRLLVL.

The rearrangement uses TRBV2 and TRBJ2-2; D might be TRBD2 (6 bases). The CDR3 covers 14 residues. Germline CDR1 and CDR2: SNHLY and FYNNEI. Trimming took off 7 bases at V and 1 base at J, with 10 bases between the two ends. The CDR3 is CASIRRENTGELFF. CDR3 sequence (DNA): TGTGCCAGCATCAGGAGGGAGAACACCGGGGAGCTGTTTTTT.

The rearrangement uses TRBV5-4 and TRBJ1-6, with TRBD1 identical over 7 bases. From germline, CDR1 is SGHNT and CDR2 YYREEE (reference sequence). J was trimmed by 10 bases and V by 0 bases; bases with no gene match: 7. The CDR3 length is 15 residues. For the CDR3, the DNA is TGTGCCAGCAGCTTGGAGACAGGGATAGGGTCACCCCTCCACTTT. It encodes CASSLETGIGSPLHF.

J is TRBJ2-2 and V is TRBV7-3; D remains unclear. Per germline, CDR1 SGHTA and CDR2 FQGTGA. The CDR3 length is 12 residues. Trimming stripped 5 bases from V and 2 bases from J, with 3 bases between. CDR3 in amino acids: CASSRNTGELFF. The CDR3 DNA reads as TGTGCCAGCAGCCGTAACACCGGGGAGCTGTTTTTT.

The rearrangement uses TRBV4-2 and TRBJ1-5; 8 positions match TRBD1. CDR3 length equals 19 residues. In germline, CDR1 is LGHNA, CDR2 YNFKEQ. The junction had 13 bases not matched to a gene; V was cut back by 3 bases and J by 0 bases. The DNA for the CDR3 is TGTGCCAGCAGCCAGGAACGACAGGGGCCAGAGAATAGCAATCAGCCCCAGCATTTT. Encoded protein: CASSQERQGPENSNQPQHF.

This chain's CDR3 is CASSYLNGETEAFF. The CDR3, as DNA: TGTGCCAGCAGTTACTTAAATGGGGAAACTGAAGCTTTCTTT. The gene calls are TRBV6-5 and TRBJ1-1; D not certain. Germline V gene data show CDR1 as MNHEY and CDR2 as SVGAGI. The CDR3 has 14 residues. V lost 1 base and J 5 bases, leaving 11 bases between the germline ends.

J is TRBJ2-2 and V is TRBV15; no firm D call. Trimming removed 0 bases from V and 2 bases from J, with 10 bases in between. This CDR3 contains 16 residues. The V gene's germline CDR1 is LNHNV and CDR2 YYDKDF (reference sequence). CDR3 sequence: CATSRERHPNTGELFF. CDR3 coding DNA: TGTGCCACCAGCAGAGAACGCCACCCAAACACCGGGGAGCTGTTTTTT. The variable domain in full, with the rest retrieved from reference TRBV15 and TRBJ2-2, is DAMVIQNPRYQVTQFGKPVTLSCSQTLNHNVMYWYQQKSSQAPKLLFHYYDKDFNNEADTPDNFQSRRPNTSFCFLDIRSPGLGDTAMYLCATSRERHPNTGELFFGEGSRLTVL.